A selection of T cell receptor beta chains follows, all from one sample in a study of response to subunit inactivated influenza vaccine. TCRdb redid the calling of the RT-PCR reads with MiXCR, one entry per CDR3 protein. Of about 830,000 distinct CDR3 sequences listed, roughly 18% are singletons. The source material was PBMCs from blood, sampled less than 6 days after vaccination. These TCRs come from a man aged 50-59 years who received an inactivated influenza vaccine. The CDR3 runs from the conserved cysteine through the conserved F or W. D genes are given only for firm matches. Clone size is shown for a subset of rows, as once, few, many or a class of expanded clone.

J gene	V gene	clone size	CDR3 length	D gene	CDR3 DNA	CDR3 protein
TRBJ2-1	TRBV3-1	many	11	TRBD1	TGTGCCAGCAGCCGGGACAGGGAGCAGTTCTTC	CASSRDREQFF
TRBJ2-1	TRBV4-2	few	15	-	TGTGCCAGCAGCCAAGAGGTCGGACGTTACAATGAGCAGTTCTTC	CASSQEVGRYNEQFF
TRBJ2-7	TRBV30	few	20	TRBD2	TGTGCCTGGTCTGGGGATGGGCTTTGGACTAGCGGGAGTATCACCTACGAGCAGTACTTC	CAWSGDGLWTSGSITYEQYF
TRBJ1-5	TRBV6-5	few	14	-	TGTGCCAGCAGTTATGGGGGCGCGGGCCAGCCCCAGCATTTT	CASSYGGAGQPQHF
TRBJ2-1	TRBV3-1	-	13	-	TGTGCCAGCAGCCAAGGGGGCCCGGTTGAGCAGTTCTTC	CASSQGGPVEQFF
TRBJ2-2	TRBV5-1	-	14	-	TGCGCCAGCAGTGGGGGGTTGATCACCGGGGAGCTGTTTTTT	CASSGGLITGELFF
TRBJ1-2	TRBV12-3/TRBV12-4	-	13	-	TGTGCCAGCAGTGCACTCCAGGGGAATGGCTACACCTTC	CASSALQGNGYTF
TRBJ2-5	TRBV4-2	-	14	-	TGTGCCAGCAGCCAACGATCAGCCCAAGAGACCCAGTACTTC	CASSQRSAQETQYF
TRBJ2-1	TRBV7-8	few	15	TRBD2	TGTGCCAGCAGCCCGAGACTAGCGCGTCACAATGAGCAGTTCTTC	CASSPRLARHNEQFF
TRBJ2-1	TRBV5-1	few	16	TRBD2	TGCGCCAGCAGCCTTATCTCTCGTTCGGGGGGGCATGAGCAGTTCTTC	CASSLISRSGGHEQFF
TRBJ1-5	TRBV12-3/TRBV12-4	few	13	TRBD1	TGTGCCAGCACCCTGGACAGGGTCCAGCCCCAGCATTTT	CASTLDRVQPQHF